This T cell receptor (beta chain) came from a study of blood T cell repertoires in COVID-19. Study information: Collection of acute and convalescent COVID-19 samples took place in the United States, Italy and Spain. Sources were T cells, B-cell-depleted T cells, or PBMCs; the material itself was cDNA or gDNA.

In its sample, this clone was seen a few times. In the original processing: Amplification with reference gene primers provided the estimates of nucleated cell counts. Measured with immunoSEQ multiplex PCR; TCRdb has only the in-frame clones, and not every one. For V, J and clone size, that table is used; D and trimming come from the DNA. The data contain under 450,000 clones, roughly four fifths of them singletons. Sequencing used peripheral blood. The TCR was taken from a human donor with acute or convalescent COVID-19. The donor label of this sample is uncertain.

The CDR3 DNA is TGTGCCTGGAGTCGTAGCCGGGAGACCCAGTACTTC. The encoded protein is CAWSRSRETQYF. The V and J genes are TRBV30 and TRBJ2-5; D unresolved. V lost 2 bases, J lost 5 bases, and 9 bases lay in between. Germline loops: CDR1 GTSNPN, CDR2 SVGIG (reference sequence). The CDR3 has 12 residues.